The rows below give T cell receptor beta chains drawn from one sample of a study of blood T cell repertoires in COVID-19. TCRdb's table, derived via immunoSEQ multiplex PCR, lists solely in-frame clones and lacks some. The data hold 45,000 or so clones, with 82% observed a single time. Sequenced input: peripheral blood. The receptor set was obtained from a woman in her 70s with acute or convalescent COVID-19. CDR3s include the opening cysteine and the closing phenylalanine or tryptophan. A D gene is named only where the DNA matches it firmly. A row's size may be missing; if present it is once, few, many or a size class.

len	abundance	d_gene	v_gene	j_gene	CDR3nt	CDR3aa
12	-	-	TRBV2	TRBJ2-7	TGTGCCAGCAGAGGACTCACCCAAAAGCAGTACTTC	CASRGLTQKQYF
14	-	-	TRBV19	TRBJ2-1	TGTGCCAGTAGTCTCCGGACTAAAAACAATGAGCAGTTCTTC	CASSLRTKNNEQFF
15	-	-	TRBV7-2	TRBJ2-5	TGTGCCAGCAGCTCGTCTAGGGGGAACCAAGAGACCCAGTACTTC	CASSSSRGNQETQYF
13	-	-	TRBV5-1	TRBJ2-7	TGCGCCAGCAGCTGGACTACGTCCTACGAGCAGTACTTC	CASSWTTSYEQYF
15	-	TRBD1	TRBV11-2	TRBJ2-7	TGTGCCAGCAGCTGGAGTACGGGACAGACCTACGAGCAGTACTTC	CASSWSTGQTYEQYF
17	-	-	TRBV7-2	TRBJ2-5	TGTGCCAGCAGCTTAGGGGGCAGGGGACATCTTGGGGAGACCCAGTACTTC	CASSLGGRGHLGETQYF
14	once	-	TRBV6-5	TRBJ1-1	TGTGCCAGCAGTTATAGGGGTATCAGGGGTCCAGCTTTCTTT	CASSYRGIRGPAFF
18	-	-	TRBV10-2	TRBJ1-1	TGCGCCAGCAGTGAGGGGTGGCAGGGCGCTAACATGAACACTGAAGCTTTCTTT	CASSEGWQGANMNTEAFF
16	-	-	TRBV27	TRBJ1-4	TGTGCCAGCAGTTTAAGGGTGGGGGCTTCTAATGAAAAACTGTTTTTT	CASSLRVGASNEKLFF
15	-	TRBD2	TRBV5-4	TRBJ2-7	TGTGCCAGCAGCTGGGGGACTAGCGGGGATTACGAGCAGTACTTC	CASSWGTSGDYEQYF
12	-	-	TRBV12-3/TRBV12-4	TRBJ1-5	TGTGCCAGCAGTCCCCCGAGCCAGCCCCAGCATTTT	CASSPPSQPQHF
13	-	-	TRBV28	TRBJ1-5	TGTGCCAGCATTTCAGGGATCAATCAGCCCCAGCATTTT	CASISGINQPQHF
14	few	-	TRBV10-3	TRBJ2-7	TGTGCCATCAGCGGGGTCCTGACGAAATACGAGCAGTACTTC	CAISGVLTKYEQYF